This entry lists 9 T cell receptor beta chains sequenced from one sample in a study of blood T cell repertoires in COVID-19. The data were produced by immunoSEQ multiplex PCR, yet TCRdb's version contains in-frame clones alone and is incomplete. The sample lists 150,000 to 160,000 clones; roughly nine tenths were seen once. Sequencing input: peripheral blood. The receptors originated from a woman in her thirties or forties with acute or convalescent COVID-19.

The J gene is TRBJ2-2, the V gene TRBV3-1 (or the pseudogene TRBV3-2), with 15 nucleotides matching TRBD2. CDR1 and CDR2 from the germline V gene are LGHDT and YNNKEL (reference sequence). The CDR3 contains 18 residues. V was pared by 3 bases and J by 3 bases, with 5 bases of the junction left unmatched. Here the CDR3 DNA reads TGTGCCAGCAGCCATGGACTAGCGGGGGGGCCGGACACCGGGGAGCTGTTTTTT. Its protein is CASSHGLAGGPDTGELFF.

The chain links TRBV19 to TRBJ2-7; maybe TRBD1 (5 bases). Germline V gene lookup returns CDR1 LNHDA and CDR2 SQIVND (reference sequence). Trimming shortened V by 5 bases and J by 0 bases, and 11 bases separated the two germline ends. The CDR3 is 14 residues long. The chain's CDR3 is CASSSDINSYEQYF. DNA of the CDR3: TGTGCCAGTAGTTCGGACATTAACTCCTACGAGCAGTACTTC.

The chain couples TRBV24-1 to TRBJ2-7, with D perhaps matching TRBD2 (5 bases). CDR1 is KGHDR, CDR2 SFDVKD, per germline. The CDR3 has 12 residues. V lost 6 bases and J 4 bases, leaving 9 bases between the germline ends. DNA for the CDR3: TGTGCCACCAGTATAGGAGGTTACGAGCAGTACTTC. This encodes CATSIGGYEQYF.

This rearrangement joins TRBV28 to TRBJ2-1; 7 bases fit TRBD2. The CDR3 length is 17 residues. The germline V gene has CDR1 MDHEN and CDR2 SYDVKM. V lost 6 bases to trimming and J lost 1 base; unmatched junction nucleotides: 12. CDR3 coding DNA: TGTGCCAGCAGACACCCGAGCGGGGCTGGTTCCTACAATGAGCAGTTCTTC. This translates into CASRHPSGAGSYNEQFF.

The chain couples TRBV7-3 to TRBJ2-2, with D possibly matching TRBD2 (6 bases). The V gene lost 2 bases and the J gene lost 4 bases, with 14 bases spanning the gap. Per the germline V gene, CDR1 is SGHTA and CDR2 is FQGTGA. The CDR3 loop spans 16 amino acids. This chain's CDR3 is CASSLVAGPFTGELFF. The CDR3 DNA follows: TGTGCCAGCAGCTTAGTTGCGGGGCCCTTCACCGGGGAGCTGTTTTTT.

The rearrangement links TRBV6-5 to TRBJ1-2; 9 bases map to TRBD1. V was clipped by 5 bases and J by 7 bases; unmatched bases: 5. Per germline, CDR1 MNHEY and CDR2 SVGAGI. This CDR3 region has 13 residues. The CDR3 region is CASSPGTGFGYTF. The CDR3 nucleotides are TGTGCCAGCAGTCCCGGGACAGGGTTTGGCTACACCTTC.

This clone was seen just once. J is TRBJ2-3 and V is TRBV11-1, with D hard to call. The CDR3 has 14 residues. Between the trimmed V and J ends, which lost 5 bases and 3 bases, there was a span of 12 bases. The germline V gene has CDR1 SGHAT and CDR2 FQDESV (reference sequence). CDR3 DNA: TGTGCCAGCAGCCCCTCCCCAGCGACAGATACGCAGTATTTT. Amino acids: CASSPSPATDTQYF.

This sequence joins TRBV6-5 and TRBJ2-1, with 12 nucleotides matching TRBD2. V shed 5 bases and J 7 bases; nucleotides not matched to a gene: 6. Germline values: CDR1 MNHEY, CDR2 SVGAGI. The CDR3 covers 15 residues. The CDR3 loop reads CASSRTSGRWNEQFF. For the CDR3, the DNA is TGTGCCAGCAGTCGAACTAGCGGGAGGTGGAATGAGCAGTTCTTC.

A single count supports this clone. This chain uses TRBV5-6 with TRBJ1-3; D is possibly TRBD1 (6 bases). The germline V and J ends were trimmed by 4 bases and 0 bases, with 14 bases remaining between them. CDR3 length: 16 residues. CDR1 is SGHDT, CDR2 YYEEEE, per germline. CDR3 nucleotide sequence: TGTGCCAGCAGCGGGACGGACAGATACTCTGGAAACACCATATATTTT. It is translated as CASSGTDRYSGNTIYF.